This T cell receptor beta chain emerged from a study of blood T cells in healthy people across ages. Through a sample-barcoded 5' primer and a J-beta primer mix, a second PCR was run for roughly 7 to 12 cycles. TCRdb re-analysed the 5' RACE reads in MiXCR, keeping a single row per CDR3 protein. This table holds roughly 680,000 distinct CDR3 sequences, around a fifth found once. CDR1 is ENHRY and CDR2 is SYGVKD in the germline V gene. The CDR3 runs 15 residues. V lost 0 bases and J lost 1, with 10 bases in between. This sequence was found in a man aged 65-85 years in good health. The sequencing sample was made of blood. The chain is built from TRBV10-3 and TRBJ2-7; D gene unclear. The CDR3 protein is CAISESFGQSYEQYF. DNA for the CDR3: TGTGCCATCAGTGAGTCGTTTGGGCAGTCCTACGAGCAGTACTTC.